A single T cell receptor beta chain is shown here with its context. Its antigen is still unknown. The data were obtained in a study of cytomegalovirus exposure and HLA in healthy donors. Vbeta (60) and Jbeta (13) primers were used in the PCR. Sequenced by immunoSEQ multiplex PCR; TCRdb stores in-frame clones only, minus some. Of some 180,000 clones listed, 65% to 90% are singletons. General study points: Later findings reportedly placed an Asian-associated ancestry cluster below the approximately 670-donor mean for N-insertions.

The CDR3 totals 15 residues. CDR1 and CDR2 (germline): GTSNPN, SVGIG (reference sequence). V lost 0 bases, J lost 0 bases, and 11 bases lay in between. The sample was PBMCs. This clonotype was obtained from a girl aged 2 to 9 in good health and CMV-seropositive. This chain links TRBV30 with TRBJ1-2, with a weak D call TRBD1 (5 bases). This CDR3 is CAWSVLDTANYGYTF. Written as DNA, the CDR3 is TGTGCCTGGAGTGTACTGGACACAGCTAACTATGGCTACACCTTC.